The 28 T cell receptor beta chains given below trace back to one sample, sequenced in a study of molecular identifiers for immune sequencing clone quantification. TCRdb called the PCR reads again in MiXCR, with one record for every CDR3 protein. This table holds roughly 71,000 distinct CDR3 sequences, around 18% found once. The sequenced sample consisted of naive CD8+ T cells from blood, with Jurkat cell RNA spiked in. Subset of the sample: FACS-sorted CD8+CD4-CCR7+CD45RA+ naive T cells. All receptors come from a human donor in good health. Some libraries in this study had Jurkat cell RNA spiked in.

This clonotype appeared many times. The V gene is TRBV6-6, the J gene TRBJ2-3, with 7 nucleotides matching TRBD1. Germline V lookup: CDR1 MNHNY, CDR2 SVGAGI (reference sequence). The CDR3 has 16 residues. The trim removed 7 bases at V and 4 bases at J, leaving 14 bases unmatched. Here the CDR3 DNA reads TGTGCCAGCACTTTTACCCGGACAGGCATGGCAGATACGCAGTATTTT. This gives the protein CASTFTRTGMADTQYF.

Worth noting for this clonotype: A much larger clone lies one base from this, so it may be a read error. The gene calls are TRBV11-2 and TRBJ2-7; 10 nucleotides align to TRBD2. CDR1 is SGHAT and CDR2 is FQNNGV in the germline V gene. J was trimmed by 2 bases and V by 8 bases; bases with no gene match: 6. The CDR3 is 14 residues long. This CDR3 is CASGSGTSAYEQYF. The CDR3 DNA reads TGTGCCAGCGGCTCCGGGACTAGCGCCTACGAGCAGTACTTC.

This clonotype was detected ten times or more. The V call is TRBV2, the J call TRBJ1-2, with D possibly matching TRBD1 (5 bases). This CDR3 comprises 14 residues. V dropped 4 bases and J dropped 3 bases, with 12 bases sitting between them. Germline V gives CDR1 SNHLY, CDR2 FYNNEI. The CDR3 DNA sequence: TGTGCCAGCAGTGCCGGGGCAATGGACTATGGCTACACCTTC. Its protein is CASSAGAMDYGYTF.

The DNA for the CDR3 is TGCAGTGCTAGGCCCACCGTTCTGACTAGGGTGTACGAGCAGTACTTC. Translated: CSARPTVLTRVYEQYF. The chain combines TRBV20-1 with TRBJ2-7; maybe TRBD2 (6 bases). The V gene lost 3 bases and the J gene lost 4 bases, with 22 bases spanning the gap. CDR1 is DFQATT and CDR2 is SNEGSKA in the germline V gene (reference sequence). The CDR3 runs to 16 residues.

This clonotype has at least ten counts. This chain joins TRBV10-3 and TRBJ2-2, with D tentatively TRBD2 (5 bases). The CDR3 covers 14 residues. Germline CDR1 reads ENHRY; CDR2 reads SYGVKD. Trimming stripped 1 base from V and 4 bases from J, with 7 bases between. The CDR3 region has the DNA TGTGCCATCAGTGAGTTTGAGGGCACCGGGGAGCTGTTTTTT. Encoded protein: CAISEFEGTGELFF.

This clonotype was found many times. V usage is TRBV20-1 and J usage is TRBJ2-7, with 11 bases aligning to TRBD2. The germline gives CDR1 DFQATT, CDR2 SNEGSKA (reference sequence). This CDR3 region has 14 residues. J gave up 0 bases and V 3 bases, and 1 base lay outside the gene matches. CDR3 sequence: CSARGLAVSYEQYF. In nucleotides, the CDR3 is TGCAGTGCTAGGGGACTAGCGGTCTCCTACGAGCAGTACTTC.

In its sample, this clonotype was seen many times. This CDR3 reads CASSQELAGAGEQYF. Here the CDR3 DNA reads TGCGCCAGCAGCCAAGAACTAGCGGGAGCGGGCGAGCAGTACTTC. The chain carries TRBV4-1 and TRBJ2-7; 11 bases line up with TRBD2. CDR3 size: 15 residues. Germline CDR1 is MGHRA and CDR2 is YSYEKL. The trim removed 0 bases at V and 6 bases at J, leaving 4 bases unmatched.

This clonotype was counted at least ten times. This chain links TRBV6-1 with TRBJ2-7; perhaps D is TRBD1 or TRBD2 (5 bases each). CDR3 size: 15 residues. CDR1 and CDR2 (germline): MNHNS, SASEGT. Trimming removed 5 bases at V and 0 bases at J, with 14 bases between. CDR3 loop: CASSPGTVSSYEQYF. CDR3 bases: TGTGCCAGCAGTCCCGGGACGGTGAGCTCCTACGAGCAGTACTTC.

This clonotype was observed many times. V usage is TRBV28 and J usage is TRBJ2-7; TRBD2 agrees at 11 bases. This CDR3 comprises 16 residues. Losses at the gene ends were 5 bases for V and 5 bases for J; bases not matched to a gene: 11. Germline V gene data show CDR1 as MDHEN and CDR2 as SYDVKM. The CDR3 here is CASSLLAGDLPDEQYF. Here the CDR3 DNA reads TGTGCCAGCAGTCTACTAGCGGGAGACCTCCCCGACGAGCAGTACTTC.

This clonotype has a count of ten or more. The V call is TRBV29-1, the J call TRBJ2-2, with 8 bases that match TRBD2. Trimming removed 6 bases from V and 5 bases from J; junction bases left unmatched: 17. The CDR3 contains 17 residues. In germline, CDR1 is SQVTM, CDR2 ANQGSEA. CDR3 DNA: TGCAGCGTACCGAGAAGAGGGGCAGCGGGAGAGACCGGGGAGCTGTTTTTT. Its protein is CSVPRRGAAGETGELFF.

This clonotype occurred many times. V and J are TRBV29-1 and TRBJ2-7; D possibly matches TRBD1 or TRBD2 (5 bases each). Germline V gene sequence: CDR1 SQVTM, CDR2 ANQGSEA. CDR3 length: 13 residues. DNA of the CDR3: TGCTCCGCCAGGGAGCAGCCTACCTCCGAGCAGTACTTC. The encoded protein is CSAREQPTSEQYF.

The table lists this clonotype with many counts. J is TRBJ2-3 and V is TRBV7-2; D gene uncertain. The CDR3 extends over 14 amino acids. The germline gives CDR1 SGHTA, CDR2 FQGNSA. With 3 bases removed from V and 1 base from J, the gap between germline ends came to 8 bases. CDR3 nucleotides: TGTGCCAGCAGCTTCGTGACGGGCACAGATACGCAGTATTTT. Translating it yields CASSFVTGTDTQYF.

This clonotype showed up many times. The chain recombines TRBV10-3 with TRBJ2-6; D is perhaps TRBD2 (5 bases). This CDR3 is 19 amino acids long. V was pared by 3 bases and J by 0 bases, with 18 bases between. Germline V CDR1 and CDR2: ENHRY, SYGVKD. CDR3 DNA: TGTGCCATCAGTGAATATCCTCGGGGTTCCATCTCTGGGGCCAACGTCCTGACTTTC. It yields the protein CAISEYPRGSISGANVLTF.

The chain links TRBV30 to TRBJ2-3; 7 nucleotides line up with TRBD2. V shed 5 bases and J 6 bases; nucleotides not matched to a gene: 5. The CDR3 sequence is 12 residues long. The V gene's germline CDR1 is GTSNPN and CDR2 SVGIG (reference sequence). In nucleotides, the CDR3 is TGTGCCTGGGGGGGGGACGTCGATACGCAGTATTTT. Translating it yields CAWGGDVDTQYF.

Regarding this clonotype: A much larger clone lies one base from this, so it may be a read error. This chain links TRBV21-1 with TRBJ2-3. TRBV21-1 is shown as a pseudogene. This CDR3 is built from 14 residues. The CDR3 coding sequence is TGTGCCAGCGTTTTGGAAGGCGAGACAGATACGCAGTATTTT. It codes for CASVLEGETDTQYF.

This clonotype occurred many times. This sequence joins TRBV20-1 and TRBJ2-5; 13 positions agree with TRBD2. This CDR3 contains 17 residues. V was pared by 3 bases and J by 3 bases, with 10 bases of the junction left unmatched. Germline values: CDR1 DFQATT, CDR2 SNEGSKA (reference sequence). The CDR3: CSASRGTSGKVEETQYF. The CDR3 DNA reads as TGCAGTGCTAGTCGGGGGACTAGCGGGAAAGTAGAAGAGACCCAGTACTTC.

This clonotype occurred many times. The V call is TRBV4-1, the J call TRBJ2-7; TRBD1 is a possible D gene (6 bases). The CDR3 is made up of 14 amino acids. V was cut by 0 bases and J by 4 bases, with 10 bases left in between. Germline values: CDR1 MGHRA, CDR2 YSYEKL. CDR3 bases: TGCGCCAGCAGCCAAGAGGGGGCAGCTTACGAGCAGTACTTC. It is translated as CASSQEGAAYEQYF.

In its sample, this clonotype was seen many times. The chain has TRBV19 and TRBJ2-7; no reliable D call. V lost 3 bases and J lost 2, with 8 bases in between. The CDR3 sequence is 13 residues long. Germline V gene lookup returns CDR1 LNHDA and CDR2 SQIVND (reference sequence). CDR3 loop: CASSMVHAYEQYF. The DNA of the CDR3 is TGTGCCAGTAGTATGGTACACGCCTACGAGCAGTACTTC.

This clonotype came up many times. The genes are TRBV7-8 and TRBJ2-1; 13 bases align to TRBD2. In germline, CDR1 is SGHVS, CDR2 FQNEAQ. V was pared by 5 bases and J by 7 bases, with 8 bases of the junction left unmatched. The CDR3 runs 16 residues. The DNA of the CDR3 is TGTGCCAGCAGCGCCGGACTAGCGGGAGTGGTGAATGAGCAGTTCTTC. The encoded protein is CASSAGLAGVVNEQFF.

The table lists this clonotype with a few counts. CDR3 in DNA: TGTGCCAGCAGAACCTTAGGCCCAACGGGCGAGAGGTATCACACCGGGGAGCTGTTTTTT. Protein product: CASRTLGPTGERYHTGELFF. This chain uses TRBV11-2 with TRBJ2-2; no clear D. With 6 bases removed from V and 3 bases from J, the gap between germline ends came to 29 bases. This CDR3 is 20 amino acids long. Germline CDR1 and CDR2: SGHAT and FQNNGV.

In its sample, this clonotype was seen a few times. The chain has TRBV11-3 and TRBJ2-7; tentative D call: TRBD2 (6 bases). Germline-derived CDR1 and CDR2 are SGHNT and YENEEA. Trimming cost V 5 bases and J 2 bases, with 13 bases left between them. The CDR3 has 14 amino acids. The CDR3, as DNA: TGTGCCAGCAGCCCAACGGGACTCGCCTACGAGCAGTACTTC. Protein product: CASSPTGLAYEQYF.

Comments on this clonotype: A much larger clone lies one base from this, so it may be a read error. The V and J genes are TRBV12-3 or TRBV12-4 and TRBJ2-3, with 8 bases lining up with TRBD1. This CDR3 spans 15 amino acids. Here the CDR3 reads CASSRQGAFTDTRYF. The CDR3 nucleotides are TGTGCCAGCAGCCGCCAGGGGGCATTTACAGATACGCGGTATTTT.

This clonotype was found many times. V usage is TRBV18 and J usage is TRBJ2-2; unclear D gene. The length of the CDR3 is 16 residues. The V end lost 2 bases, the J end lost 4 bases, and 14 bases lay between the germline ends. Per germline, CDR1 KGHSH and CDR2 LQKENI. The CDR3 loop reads CASSPKNRTRTGELFF. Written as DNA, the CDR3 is TGTGCCAGCTCACCAAAGAATAGAACTCGCACCGGGGAGCTGTTTTTT.

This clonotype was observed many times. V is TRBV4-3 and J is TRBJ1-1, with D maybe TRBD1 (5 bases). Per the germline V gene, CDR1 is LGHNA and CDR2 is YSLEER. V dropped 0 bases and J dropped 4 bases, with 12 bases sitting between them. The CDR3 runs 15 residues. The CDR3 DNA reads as TGCGCCAGCAGCCAAGAACACTGGGGGGGCACTGAAGCTTTCTTT. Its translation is CASSQEHWGGTEAFF.

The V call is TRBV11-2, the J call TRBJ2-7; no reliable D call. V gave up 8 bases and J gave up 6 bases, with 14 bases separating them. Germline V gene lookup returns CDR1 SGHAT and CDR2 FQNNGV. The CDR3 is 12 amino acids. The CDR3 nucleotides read TGTGCCAGCTCTCTTCGTCCGGGCGAGCAGTACTTC. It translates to CASSLRPGEQYF.

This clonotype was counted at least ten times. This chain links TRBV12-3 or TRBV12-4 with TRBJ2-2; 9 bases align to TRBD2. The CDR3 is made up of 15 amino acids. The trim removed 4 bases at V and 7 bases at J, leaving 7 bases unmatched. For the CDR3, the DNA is TGTGCCAGCAGTTACCCTAGCGGGATTGGCGGGGAGCTGTTTTTT. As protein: CASSYPSGIGGELFF.

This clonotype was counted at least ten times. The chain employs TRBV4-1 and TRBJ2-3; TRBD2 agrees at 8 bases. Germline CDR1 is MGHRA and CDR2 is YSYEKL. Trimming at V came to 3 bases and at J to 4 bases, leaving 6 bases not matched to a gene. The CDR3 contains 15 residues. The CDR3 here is CASSQVGRGSDTQYF. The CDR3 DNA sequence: TGCGCCAGCAGCCAGGTCGGGAGGGGGTCAGATACGCAGTATTTT.

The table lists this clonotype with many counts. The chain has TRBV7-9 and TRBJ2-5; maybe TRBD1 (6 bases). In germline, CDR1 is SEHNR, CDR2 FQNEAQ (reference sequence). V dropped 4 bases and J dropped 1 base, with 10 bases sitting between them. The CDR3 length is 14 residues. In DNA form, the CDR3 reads TGTGCCAGCAGCTCGACAGGACCCCAAGAGACCCAGTACTTC. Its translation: CASSSTGPQETQYF.